One and the same sample provided the 29 T cell receptor beta chains below, sequenced in a study of shared clonotypes between healthy human individuals. Produced via immunoSEQ multiplex PCR; TCRdb's table is partial and in-frame only. Of more than 500,000 clones detected, approximately 95% appear once; the ten largest clones hold approximately 0.11%. CD8 cells regarded as naive lacked CD45RO, were positively chosen for CCR7, and omitted terminally differentiated effector memory CD45RA+ cells. Sequenced input: naive CD8+ T cells sorted from blood. The receptors derive from a woman younger than 45 in good health.

The rearrangement uses TRBV29-1 and TRBJ2-7, with 9 bases matching TRBD2. Looked up from germline, CDR1 is SQVTM and CDR2 is ANQGSEA. The CDR3 consists of 15 residues. Trimming took 0 bases from V and 2 from J; bases not matched to a gene: 5. CDR3 nucleotide sequence: TGCAGCGTTGAAGACACTACTAGCGGGCCCTACGAGCAGTACTTC. This sequence encodes CSVEDTTSGPYEQYF.

This clone has only a few counts. V gene TRBV18 combines with J gene TRBJ2-7; D is perhaps TRBD1 (5 bases). The CDR3 totals 15 residues. Trimming shortened V by 0 bases and J by 0 bases, and 9 bases separated the two germline ends. Germline CDR1 is KGHSH and CDR2 is LQKENI. The CDR3 spells CASSPPDSLSYEQYF. CDR3 nucleotides: TGTGCCAGCTCACCACCCGACAGCCTCTCCTACGAGCAGTACTTC.

The chain combines TRBV27 with TRBJ2-1; perhaps TRBD2 as D (5 bases). The CDR3 has 13 amino acids. Germline V CDR1 and CDR2: MNHEY, SMNVEV (reference sequence). V dropped 5 bases and J dropped 8 bases, with 13 bases sitting between them. The CDR3 sequence: CASSHPGMDEQFF. The CDR3 DNA is TGTGCCAGCAGTCATCCGGGGATGGATGAGCAGTTCTTC.

This chain joins TRBV7-2 and TRBJ1-4; 7 bases align to TRBD1. Germline trimming cut 0 bases from V and 2 bases from J; bases unmatched to any gene: 18. In germline, CDR1 is SGHTA, CDR2 FQGNSA. The CDR3 consists of 21 residues. The CDR3 DNA follows: TGTGCCAGCAGCTTAGCCTCTGGGGGGACAGTCCCCTGGGGGACTAATGAAAAACTGTTTTTT. As protein: CASSLASGGTVPWGTNEKLFF.

The V and J genes are TRBV29-1 and TRBJ2-1; 9 bases are shared with TRBD2. There are 15 residues in the CDR3. CDR1 is SQVTM and CDR2 is ANQGSEA in the germline V gene. V dropped 2 bases and J dropped 6; count of bases not matched to a gene: 8. CDR3 protein: CSVEPPAGGSNEQFF. The DNA of the CDR3 is TGCAGCGTTGAACCCCCAGCGGGAGGTTCCAATGAGCAGTTCTTC.

This chain joins TRBV5-8 and TRBJ2-5, with TRBD2 as a possible D gene (5 bases). The CDR3 consists of 16 residues. With 1 base removed from V and 0 bases from J, the gap between germline ends came to 13 bases. CDR1 SGHTS and CDR2 YDEGEE come from the germline V gene. CDR3 region: CASSLFEGVYQETQYF. CDR3 coding DNA: TGTGCCAGCAGCTTGTTCGAGGGAGTGTACCAAGAGACCCAGTACTTC.

The count of this clone is one. J is TRBJ2-7 and V is TRBV2, with D uncertain. The V gene lost 10 bases and the J gene lost 0 bases, with 13 bases spanning the gap. This CDR3 has 13 residues. CDR1 and CDR2 (germline): SNHLY, FYNNEI. CDR3 DNA sequence: TGTGCCACCCAGGCGGCAGACTCCTACGAGCAGTACTTC. Protein sequence: CATQAADSYEQYF.

The gene calls are TRBV18 and TRBJ1-1; D gene unclear. CDR1 and CDR2 (germline): KGHSH, LQKENI. The V end lost 2 bases, the J end lost 5 bases, and 21 bases lay between the germline ends. The CDR3 loop spans 17 amino acids. CDR3 sequence: CASSPNPGWAGETEAFF. In DNA, the CDR3 is TGTGCCAGCTCACCAAACCCCGGTTGGGCGGGTGAGACTGAAGCTTTCTTT.

This clone appeared once. This chain joins TRBV9 and TRBJ1-1, with 9 nucleotides matching TRBD1. With V trimmed by 4 bases and J by 8 bases, 6 bases remained unmatched. This CDR3 contains 13 residues. CDR1 and CDR2 (germline): SGDLS, YYNGEE. For the CDR3, the DNA is TGTGCCAGCAGCCCCCGGGACAGGGTAGAAGCTTTCTTT. It is translated as CASSPRDRVEAFF.

The chain is built from TRBV30 and TRBJ2-7; TRBD1 might be the D (6 bases). V lost 5 bases and J lost 7, with 12 bases in between. There are 11 residues in the CDR3. Looked up from germline, CDR1 is GTSNPN and CDR2 is SVGIG (reference sequence). DNA for the CDR3: TGTGCCTGGGGCAGTACAGGGGAGCAGTACTTC. Amino acid sequence: CAWGSTGEQYF.

Regarding this clone: Other DNA sequences in this specimen translate into the identical CDR3. This chain joins TRBV27 and TRBJ2-7; TRBD2 might be the D (6 bases). The CDR3 length is 14 residues. The V gene lost 3 bases and the J gene lost 0 bases, with 9 bases spanning the gap. CDR1 MNHEY and CDR2 SMNVEV come from the germline V gene (reference sequence). As DNA, the CDR3 is TGTGCCAGCAGTTTGGACGGGAGCTCCTACGAGCAGTACTTC. This gives the protein CASSLDGSSYEQYF.

The V call is TRBV28, the J call TRBJ2-1; D is possibly TRBD1 or TRBD2 (5 bases each). V was pared by 1 base and J by 8 bases, with 15 bases between. Germline CDR1 MDHEN, CDR2 SYDVKM. This CDR3 comprises 15 residues. The chain's CDR3 is CASSLSSARGDEQFF. CDR3 nucleotide sequence: TGTGCCAGCAGTTTATCGAGCGCGAGAGGGGATGAGCAGTTCTTC.

Concerning this clone: The same CDR3 also results from other DNA sequences found in this sample. V is TRBV28 and J is TRBJ2-7, with D unresolved. Trimming removed 1 base from V and 1 base from J, with 8 bases in between. There are 14 residues in the CDR3. Germline V lookup: CDR1 MDHEN, CDR2 SYDVKM. DNA for the CDR3: TGTGCCAGCAGTTTATTCGGTAGTTCCTACGAGCAGTACTTC. It translates to CASSLFGSSYEQYF. Filled out from reference TRBV28 and TRBJ2-7, the complete variable domain reads DVKVTQSSRYLVKRTGEKVFLECVQDMDHENMFWYRQDPGLGLRLIYFSYDVKMKEKGDIPEGYSVSREKKERFSLILESASTNQTSMYLCASSLFGSSYEQYFGPGTRLTVT.

The rearrangement joins TRBV7-6 to TRBJ2-3, with no clear D. CDR1 SGHVS and CDR2 FNYEAQ come from the germline V gene. Trimming pared 4 bases from V and 4 bases from J, leaving 9 bases between. The CDR3 is 13 residues long. The CDR3 bases are TGTGCCAGCAGCTCGCGGAGCGCAGATACGCAGTATTTT. Its translation is CASSSRSADTQYF.

V gene TRBV27 combines with J gene TRBJ1-2; 9 bases line up with TRBD1. The V gene end was trimmed by 3 bases and the J gene end by 5 bases; junction bases not matched to a gene: 4. CDR1 and CDR2 (germline): MNHEY, SMNVEV (reference sequence). The CDR3 consists of 14 residues. The CDR3 nucleotides read TGTGCCAGCAGTTTTGCGGGACAGGGATATGGCTACACCTTC. It codes for CASSFAGQGYGYTF.

The rearrangement joins TRBV19 to TRBJ2-2; 7 bases map to TRBD2. CDR1 is LNHDA and CDR2 is SQIVND in the germline V gene (reference sequence). The CDR3 loop spans 18 amino acids. With V trimmed by 1 base and J by 3 bases, 11 bases remained unmatched. The CDR3 region is CASSIVFSAGVYTGELFF. CDR3 DNA: TGTGCCAGTAGTATAGTCTTTTCGGCGGGAGTTTACACCGGGGAGCTGTTTTTT.

CDR3 sequence (DNA): TGTGCCAGCAGCTTAGGACTGGTCGTCTACGAGCAGTACTTC. It specifies CASSLGLVVYEQYF. The chain combines TRBV11-2 with TRBJ2-7; D unresolved. The CDR3 extends over 14 amino acids. Per the germline V gene, CDR1 is SGHAT and CDR2 is FQNNGV. The V end was cut by 1 base, the J end by 3 bases, with 10 bases between.

V and J are TRBV29-1 and TRBJ2-5; no clear D. The CDR3 is made up of 14 amino acids. The germline V and J ends were trimmed by 4 bases and 4 bases, with 16 bases remaining between them. Germline CDR1 reads SQVTM; CDR2 reads ANQGSEA. The CDR3 nucleotides are TGCAGCGTTGGAGCCCTTGTCCGGTTAGAGACCCAGTACTTC. Its translation: CSVGALVRLETQYF.

The V call is TRBV19, the J call TRBJ2-7; perhaps D is TRBD1 or TRBD2 (5 bases each). Germline loops: CDR1 LNHDA, CDR2 SQIVND (reference sequence). The CDR3 has 14 amino acids. The V and J ends lost 0 bases and 6 bases respectively, with 12 bases between them. The DNA for the CDR3 is TGTGCCAGTAGTATAGAGGGGGTAGAAGGCGAGCAGTACTTC. Translation: CASSIEGVEGEQYF. Based on the CDR3 plus reference TRBV19 and TRBJ2-7, the full variable domain is DGGITQSPKYLFRKEGQNVTLSCEQNLNHDAMYWYRQDPGQGLRLIYYSQIVNDFQKGDIAEGYSVSREKKESFPLTVTSAQKNPTAFYLCASSIEGVEGEQYFGPGTRLTVT.

The chain combines TRBV6-1 with TRBJ1-5; a possible D gene is TRBD1 (6 bases). The CDR3 loop spans 15 amino acids. Germline V gene lookup returns CDR1 MNHNS and CDR2 SASEGT. V was pared by 4 bases and J by 4 bases, with 14 bases between. CDR3 region: CASSGSGVVNQPQHF. DNA for the CDR3: TGTGCCAGCAGTGGTTCAGGGGTCGTTAATCAGCCCCAGCATTTT.

The table lists this clone with a count of one. The chain links TRBV15 to TRBJ2-5, with a weak D call TRBD2 (5 bases). V lost 1 base to trimming and J lost 5 bases, with 17 bases between them. Germline CDR1 and CDR2: LNHNV and YYDKDF (reference sequence). This CDR3 has 16 amino acids. CDR3 DNA sequence: TGTGCCACCAGCAGAGCTCCCCAGCGGCTTAGGGAGACCCAGTACTTC. It codes for CATSRAPQRLRETQYF.

The chain is built from TRBV10-3 and TRBJ2-5; D is ambiguous. The J call may be wrong; the DNA end is better matched by TRBJ2-7. CDR1 and CDR2 (germline): ENHRY, SYGVKD. The CDR3 consists of 15 residues. DNA for the CDR3: TGTGCCATCGGACCTTCTTATTCTACTGCCTACGAGCAGTACTTC. This encodes CAIGPSYSTAYEQYF.

In its sample, this clone was seen once. V gene TRBV10-2 combines with J gene TRBJ1-2, with 8 bases aligning to TRBD1. V lost 3 bases and J lost 8; bases outside the gene matches: 11. This CDR3 region has 15 residues. The germline gives CDR1 WSHSY, CDR2 SAAADI. For the CDR3, the DNA is TGCGCCAGCAGTGAAGCAGGGGGCGCGGGAGGGGGCTACACCTTC. It specifies CASSEAGGAGGGYTF.

This rearrangement joins TRBV9 to TRBJ2-3; TRBD2 agrees at 14 bases. Germline values: CDR1 SGDLS, CDR2 YYNGEE. After removal of 7 bases from V and 8 bases from J, the junction contained 6 bases not matched to a gene. This CDR3 comprises 14 residues. The CDR3 sequence is CASHPGTSGSTQYF. CDR3 sequence (DNA): TGTGCCAGCCACCCCGGGACTAGCGGGAGTACGCAGTATTTT.

This rearrangement joins TRBV7-9 to TRBJ2-5, with 9 nucleotides matching TRBD2. There are 14 residues in the CDR3. J lost 4 bases, V lost 0 bases, and 0 bases had no gene match. Germline lookup yields CDR1 SEHNR and CDR2 FQNEAQ (reference sequence). The CDR3 loop reads CASSLAAGGETQYF. CDR3 DNA sequence: TGTGCCAGCAGCTTAGCAGCGGGGGGAGAGACCCAGTACTTC.

The V and J genes are TRBV6-6 and TRBJ2-7; a weak D match, TRBD1 (6 bases). The V gene's germline CDR1 is MNHNY and CDR2 SVGAGI (reference sequence). With 3 bases removed from V and 2 bases from J, the gap between germline ends came to 11 bases. This CDR3 is 14 amino acids long. CDR3 in DNA: TGTGCCAGCAGTTATCAGCACAGGGCCTACGAGCAGTACTTC. This sequence encodes CASSYQHRAYEQYF.

The genes are TRBV10-2 and TRBJ2-5; 7 positions agree with TRBD2. CDR1 is WSHSY, CDR2 SAAADI, per germline. V was pared by 6 bases and J by 2 bases, with 9 bases of the junction left unmatched. There are 15 residues in the CDR3. The CDR3 region has the DNA TGCGCCAGCAGAGGAGTTAGCGGGTCGCAAGAGACCCAGTACTTC. Protein product: CASRGVSGSQETQYF.

The genes are TRBV28 and TRBJ1-1; D remains unclear. Per the germline V gene, CDR1 is MDHEN and CDR2 is SYDVKM. Trimming removed 6 bases from V and 0 bases from J, with 5 bases in between. The length of the CDR3 is 12 residues. The CDR3, as DNA: TGTGCCAGCAGCGACATGAACACTGAAGCTTTCTTT. It is translated as CASSDMNTEAFF.

The chain combines TRBV14 with TRBJ1-5, with no clear D. Germline V CDR1 and CDR2: SGHDN, FVKESK. The CDR3 is made up of 13 amino acids. The V and J ends lost 5 bases and 6 bases respectively, with 11 bases between them. As DNA, the CDR3 is TGTGCCAGCAGCGTGGCAGGCGGTCAGCCCCAGCATTTT. Protein: CASSVAGGQPQHF.